This TCR beta chain derives from a study of T-cell memory formation after mild COVID-19. Overall study: TCR clustering was largely donor specific.

Germline loops: CDR1 SGHVS, CDR2 FNYEAQ. The V end was cut by 3 bases, the J end by 1 base, with 9 bases between. This CDR3 has 14 amino acids. Constant-segment primers and 5'RACE yielded cDNA libraries for TCR alpha and TCR beta, each carrying sample barcodes and UMIs. TCRdb re-called the 5' RACE reads with MiXCR, one entry per CDR3 protein. This table holds some 300,000 distinct CDR3 sequences, roughly 21% found once. This clonotype was picked up a small number of times. The source is a man aged 18 to 30 who had mild COVID-19 (a few samples of this study predate the infection). Cell type and time point are not known. The source material was PBMCs or a T cell subset sorted from them (not recorded which). V usage is TRBV7-6 and J usage is TRBJ1-1; D gene uncertain. Here the CDR3 reads CASSFGVENTEAFF. CDR3 sequence (DNA): TGTGCCAGCAGCTTCGGGGTTGAGAACACTGAAGCTTTCTTT.